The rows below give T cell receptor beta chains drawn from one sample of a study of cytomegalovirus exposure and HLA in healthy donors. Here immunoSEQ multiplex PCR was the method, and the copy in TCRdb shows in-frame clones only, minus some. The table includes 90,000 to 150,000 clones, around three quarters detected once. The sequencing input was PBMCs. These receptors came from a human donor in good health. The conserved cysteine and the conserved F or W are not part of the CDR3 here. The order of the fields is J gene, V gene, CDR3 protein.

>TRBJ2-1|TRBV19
AKRSEGPSSYNEQF
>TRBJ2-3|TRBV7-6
ASSSTSISDTQY
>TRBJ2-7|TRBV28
ASSLEGLVYEQY
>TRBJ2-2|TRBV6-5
ASSYSRGGTGELF
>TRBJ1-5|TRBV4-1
ASSQGDYSNQPQH
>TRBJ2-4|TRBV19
ASSTDGGRGQY
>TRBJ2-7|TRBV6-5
ASSYSLQGRCEQY
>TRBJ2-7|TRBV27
ASGINLRAYEQY
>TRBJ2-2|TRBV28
ASSSASGGSTGELF
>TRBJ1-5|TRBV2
ASGDRYQPQH
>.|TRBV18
ASSPPATGFYEQY
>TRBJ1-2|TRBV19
ANSAEEGWFYGYT
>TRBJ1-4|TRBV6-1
ASIPGQGKEKLF
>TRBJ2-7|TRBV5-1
ASSLEPGTVYEQY
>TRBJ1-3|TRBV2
ATEADRNSGNTIY
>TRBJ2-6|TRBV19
ASSMGHSSGANVLT
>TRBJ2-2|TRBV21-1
ASSKVTGSTNTGELF
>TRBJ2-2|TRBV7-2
ASSLARSGSHTGELF
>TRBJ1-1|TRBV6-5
ASSSGQGRAF
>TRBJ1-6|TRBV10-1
ASSVGTGNSPLH
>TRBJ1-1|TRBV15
ATGGQLNTEAF
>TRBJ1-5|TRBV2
ASSVGAQTGGNQPQH
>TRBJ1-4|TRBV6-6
ASRELSTNEKLF
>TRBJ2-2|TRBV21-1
ASSKASAGWPGELF
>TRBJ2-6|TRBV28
ATSPRGTSGANVLT
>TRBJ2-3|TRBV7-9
ASSLDRIPTDTQY
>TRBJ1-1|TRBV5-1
ASSPTAGRTEAF
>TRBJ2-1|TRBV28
ASSLYNEQF
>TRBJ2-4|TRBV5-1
ASSWLRGGGENIQY
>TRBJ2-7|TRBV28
ASSSPGTGAPEQY
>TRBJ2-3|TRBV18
ASSLQGRRTDTQY
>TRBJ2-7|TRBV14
ASSQSAPYGEQY
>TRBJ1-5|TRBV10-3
AISEAGGNQPQH
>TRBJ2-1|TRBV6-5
ASSYRASGRDEQF
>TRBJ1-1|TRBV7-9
ASSKGQGLNTEAF
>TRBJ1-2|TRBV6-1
ASSDGVSTPHYT
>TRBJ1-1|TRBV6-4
ASSDEANTEAF
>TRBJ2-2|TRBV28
ASRASSGSAGELF
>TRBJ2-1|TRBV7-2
ASRTQSRLGYNEQF
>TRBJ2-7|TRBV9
ASSVSWDRGRSEQY
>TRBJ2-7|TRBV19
ASSSPGDRPYEQY
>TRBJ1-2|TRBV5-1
ASSVNGENYGYT
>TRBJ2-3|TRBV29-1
SVRDRGTDTQY
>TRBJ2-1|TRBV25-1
ASSESSSGSSYNEQF
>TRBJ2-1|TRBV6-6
ASSYSGATDEQF
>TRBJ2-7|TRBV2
ASEGTSGRAYEQY
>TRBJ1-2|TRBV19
ASRPPAGTANYGYT
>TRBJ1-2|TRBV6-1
ASSVRGQHGYT
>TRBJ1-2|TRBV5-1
ASSLAGSRNGYT
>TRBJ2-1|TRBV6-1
ASSEKGEGYNEQF
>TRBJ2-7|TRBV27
ASSLLTGAWEQY
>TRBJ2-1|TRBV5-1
ASSSPSGGYLGGTDNEQF
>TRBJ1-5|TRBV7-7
ASSLSGTANQPQH
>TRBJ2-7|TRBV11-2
ASSPRDSHEQY
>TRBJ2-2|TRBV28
ASSVAYTGELF
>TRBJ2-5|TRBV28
ASSPPTSGVETQY